A single sample is the source of the 20 T cell receptor beta chains below, sequenced in a study of cytomegalovirus exposure and HLA in healthy donors. The method was immunoSEQ multiplex PCR; TCRdb's version includes in-frame clones alone and lacks a portion of them. The repertoire holds approximately 60,000 clones, with around 90% as singletons. Input material: PBMCs. The receptors here all came from a man aged 18 to 30 in good health and CMV-seronegative.

The rearrangement links TRBV11-3 to TRBJ2-1; 7 bases agree with TRBD1. Germline trimming cut 5 bases from V and 5 bases from J; bases unmatched to any gene: 9. The V gene's germline CDR1 is SGHNT and CDR2 YENEEA. The CDR3 covers 15 residues. CDR3 coding DNA: TGTGCCAGCAGCCTCGGGACAGCTAAAGACAATGAGCAGTTCTTC. Residues: CASSLGTAKDNEQFF.

The chain links TRBV18 to TRBJ2-5, with 9 bases that match TRBD1. Germline V CDR1 and CDR2: KGHSH, LQKENI. The CDR3 consists of 15 residues. V shed 5 bases, J shed 4 bases, and the junction held 8 bases outside the gene matches. CDR3 nucleotides: TGTGCCAGCTCATCCGACAGGGGGATCGCAGAGACCCAGTACTTC. It encodes CASSSDRGIAETQYF.

The J gene is TRBJ1-2, the V gene TRBV4-1; D not certain. Trimming cost V 2 bases and J 7 bases, with 20 bases left between them. Germline V gene sequence: CDR1 MGHRA, CDR2 YSYEKL. This CDR3 has 16 residues. CDR3 protein: CASSQLDLIVTSGYTF. The CDR3 nucleotides read TGCGCCAGCAGCCAACTTGACCTAATCGTAACTAGTGGCTACACCTTC.

This chain uses TRBV7-2 with TRBJ2-2; 9 nucleotides line up with TRBD2. J lost 4 bases, V lost 1 base, and 10 bases had no gene match. The CDR3 runs 18 residues. Germline CDR1 and CDR2: SGHTA and FQGNSA. The CDR3 here is CASSLVGGRGGFTGELFF. The CDR3 DNA is TGTGCCAGCAGCTTAGTAGGCGGGAGGGGGGGGTTCACCGGGGAGCTGTTTTTT.

This sequence joins TRBV15 and TRBJ2-7; 8 bases align to TRBD1. V lost 3 bases to trimming and J lost 3 bases; unmatched junction nucleotides: 16. The germline V gene encodes CDR1 LNHNV and CDR2 YYDKDF (reference sequence). There are 18 residues in the CDR3. The CDR3 DNA reads as TGTGCCACCAGCAGCGGGACAGGATACACCTTCCGGGGCTACGAGCAGTACTTC. Translating it yields CATSSGTGYTFRGYEQYF.

The chain recombines TRBV5-5 with TRBJ2-5; D gene unclear. CDR1 SGHKS and CDR2 YYEKEE come from the germline V gene (reference sequence). With 4 bases removed from V and 4 bases from J, the gap between germline ends came to 14 bases. The CDR3 extends over 14 amino acids. The CDR3 DNA reads TGTGCCAGCAGCCGAACCATAAACTCAGAGACCCAGTACTTC. It codes for CASSRTINSETQYF.

V is TRBV2 and J is TRBJ2-7; 8 positions agree with TRBD1. This CDR3 region has 15 residues. Germline V gives CDR1 SNHLY, CDR2 FYNNEI. The V segment lost 5 bases and the J segment 0 bases; nucleotides outside the gene matches: 6. The CDR3 bases are TGTGCCAGCAGTTCCTTCGGGACAGGCTCCTACGAGCAGTACTTC. Translation: CASSSFGTGSYEQYF.

The chain carries TRBV10-3 and TRBJ2-5, with unresolved D. CDR3 size: 14 residues. With 3 bases removed from V and 1 base from J, the gap between germline ends came to 9 bases. Looked up from germline, CDR1 is ENHRY and CDR2 is SYGVKD. The chain's CDR3 is CAISDPTVQETQYF. The DNA for the CDR3 is TGTGCCATCAGTGACCCTACAGTCCAAGAGACCCAGTACTTC.

This clone was counted between two and nine times. The rearrangement joins TRBV19 to TRBJ2-2; TRBD1 aligns across 12 bases. The CDR3 extends over 16 amino acids. V gave up 1 base and J gave up 8 bases; unmatched junction bases: 5. Looked up from germline, CDR1 is LNHDA and CDR2 is SQIVND (reference sequence). As DNA, the CDR3 is TGTGCCAGTAGTATAGGGGGACAGGGGGCGTTGGGGGAGCTGTTTTTT. It is translated as CASSIGGQGALGELFF.

The chain combines TRBV2 with TRBJ2-2, with a possible D match to TRBD1 (5 bases). CDR3 length: 14 amino acids. V dropped 5 bases and J dropped 3 bases, with 10 bases sitting between them. Germline values: CDR1 SNHLY, CDR2 FYNNEI. The CDR3 is CASSLGPYTGELFF. The CDR3 DNA reads as TGTGCCAGCAGTTTGGGGCCTTACACCGGGGAGCTGTTTTTT.

The rearrangement links TRBV19 to TRBJ2-3; TRBD2 agrees at 10 bases. Trimming took 9 bases from V and 2 from J; bases not matched to a gene: 5. Germline V CDR1 and CDR2: LNHDA, SQIVND (reference sequence). The CDR3 runs 14 residues. CDR3 bases: TGTGCCAGCACTAGCGGGATTCTCACAGATACGCAGTATTTT. This translates into CASTSGILTDTQYF. Full variable domain (outside the CDR3, taken from reference TRBV19 and TRBJ2-3): DGGITQSPKYLFRKEGQNVTLSCEQNLNHDAMYWYRQDPGQGLRLIYYSQIVNDFQKGDIAEGYSVSREKKESFPLTVTSAQKNPTAFYLCASTSGILTDTQYFGPGTRLTVL.

The chain joins TRBV2 to TRBJ1-1, with 7 bases fitting TRBD1. The V gene's germline CDR1 is SNHLY and CDR2 FYNNEI. The CDR3 is 14 residues long. V dropped 6 bases and J dropped 9; count of bases not matched to a gene: 13. CDR3 in DNA: TGTGCCAGCAGGACCGGACAGGCGTCGTGGAAAGCTTTCTTT. This gives the protein CASRTGQASWKAFF.

The rearrangement joins TRBV28 to TRBJ2-1, with TRBD2 matching 11 bases. The CDR3 covers 14 residues. The ends lost 7 bases at V and 4 bases at J; junction bases unmatched: 3. Germline V lookup: CDR1 MDHEN, CDR2 SYDVKM. CDR3 residues: CASMASGGYNEQFF. For the CDR3, the DNA is TGTGCCAGCATGGCTAGCGGGGGGTACAATGAGCAGTTCTTC. Using reference TRBV28 and TRBJ2-1 for the parts outside the CDR3, the full variable domain is DVKVTQSSRYLVKRTGEKVFLECVQDMDHENMFWYRQDPGLGLRLIYFSYDVKMKEKGDIPEGYSVSREKKERFSLILESASTNQTSMYLCASMASGGYNEQFFGPGTRLTVL.

The rearrangement joins TRBV7-2 to TRBJ2-7; 8 nucleotides agree with TRBD2. Germline V gene data show CDR1 as SGHTA and CDR2 as FQGNSA. V was clipped by 5 bases and J by 4 bases; unmatched bases: 10. This CDR3 is built from 15 residues. CDR3 sequence reads: CASSPPAGGLYEQYF. In DNA form, the CDR3 reads TGTGCCAGCAGCCCCCCTGCGGGAGGTCTGTACGAGCAGTACTTC.

This chain connects TRBV10-1 to TRBJ2-1; possible D gene TRBD1, 6 bases. The CDR3 length is 13 residues. Germline V gene sequence: CDR1 WNHNN, CDR2 SYGVQD (reference sequence). V lost 6 bases and J lost 4, with 10 bases in between. CDR3 loop: CASSGQKYNEQFF. Here the CDR3 DNA reads TGCGCCAGCAGCGGACAGAAATACAATGAGCAGTTCTTC.

This rearrangement joins TRBV19 to TRBJ1-5; the D gene is possibly TRBD1 (5 bases). Germline V gives CDR1 LNHDA, CDR2 SQIVND (reference sequence). The CDR3 length is 15 residues. The V and J ends lost 3 bases and 2 bases respectively, with 11 bases between them. The CDR3: CASSIRDRGNQPQHF. The CDR3 nucleotides are TGTGCCAGTAGTATCAGGGATCGGGGCAATCAGCCCCAGCATTTT.

The V and J genes are TRBV19 and TRBJ2-1; 7 bases are a match to TRBD2. This CDR3 contains 15 residues. Germline V CDR1 and CDR2: LNHDA, SQIVND (reference sequence). With V trimmed by 5 bases and J by 4 bases, 8 bases remained unmatched. CDR3 protein: CASSPGGSRYNEQFF. CDR3 nucleotide sequence: TGTGCCAGTAGTCCGGGCGGGAGTCGTTACAATGAGCAGTTCTTC.

The V and J genes are TRBV2 and TRBJ2-5, with D possibly being TRBD1 (5 bases). CDR1 and CDR2 (germline): SNHLY, FYNNEI. Trimming cost V 7 bases and J 5 bases, with 11 bases left between them. CDR3 length: 12 residues. CDR3 DNA: TGTGCCAGCAACCCAGGGTGGGAGACCCAGTACTTC. As protein: CASNPGWETQYF. The variable domain in full, with the rest retrieved from reference TRBV2 and TRBJ2-5, is EPEVTQTPSHQVTQMGQEVILRCVPISNHLYFYWYRQILGQKVEFLVSFYNNEISEKSEIFDDQFSVERPDGSNFTLKIRSTKLEDSAMYFCASNPGWETQYFGPGTRLLVL.

The J gene is TRBJ1-1, the V gene TRBV29-1; 10 positions match TRBD1. Germline trimming cut 7 bases from V and 0 bases from J; bases unmatched to any gene: 2. CDR1 SQVTM and CDR2 ANQGSEA come from the germline V gene. The CDR3 sequence is 13 residues long. This chain's CDR3 is CSGDRGLNTEAFF. CDR3 bases: TGCAGCGGTGACAGGGGGCTGAACACTGAAGCTTTCTTT.

V and J are TRBV29-1 and TRBJ1-1; D is unclear. Looked up from germline, CDR1 is SQVTM and CDR2 is ANQGSEA. The CDR3 is made up of 13 amino acids. Trimming stripped 3 bases from V and 1 base from J, with 9 bases between. This CDR3 reads CSVDGGENTEAFF. The CDR3 DNA is TGCAGCGTTGATGGAGGAGAGAACACTGAAGCTTTCTTT.